These 20 T cell receptor beta chains came from one sample sequenced in a study of CD8 T cells in Susac syndrome. RNA in amounts of roughly 0.5 to 1 ug was reverse transcribed with random hexamers. TCRdb recomputed calls from the immunoSEQ multiplex PCR reads with MiXCR, one row per CDR3 protein. This table has some 150,000 distinct CDR3 sequences, approximately 93% appearing once. Specimen: CD8+ T cells from PBMCs. The receptors come from a human donor in good health.

The chain couples TRBV29-1 to TRBJ2-1; unclear D gene. Germline V gives CDR1 SQVTM, CDR2 ANQGSEA. Deletions cut 6 bases from V and 8 bases from J, with 8 bases between. The CDR3 covers 10 residues. The DNA of the CDR3 is TGCAGCGTCCACAGACATGAGCAGTTCTTC. Translation: CSVHRHEQFF.

The chain links TRBV4-3 to TRBJ2-7; weak D call: TRBD1 (5 bases). V was shortened by 6 bases and J by 4 bases, with 19 bases between the two germline ends. Germline lookup yields CDR1 LGHNA and CDR2 YSLEER. CDR3 size: 15 residues. CDR3 region: CASRQRVVGAYEQYF. The CDR3 DNA sequence: TGCGCCAGCAGGCAACGGGTAGTAGGGGCGTACGAGCAGTACTTC.

J is TRBJ2-3 and V is TRBV15; the match to TRBD1 covers 9 bases. The V gene's germline CDR1 is LNHNV and CDR2 YYDKDF (reference sequence). J gave up 6 bases and V 9 bases, and 4 bases lay outside the gene matches. This CDR3 comprises 12 residues. The CDR3 loop is CATGQGVDTQYF. CDR3 coding DNA: TGTGCCACGGGACAGGGAGTTGATACGCAGTATTTT.

The rearrangement uses TRBV20-1 and TRBJ2-1; D is undetermined. Trimming shortened V by 2 bases and J by 3 bases, and 8 bases separated the two germline ends. The germline V gene encodes CDR1 DFQATT and CDR2 SNEGSKA (reference sequence). The CDR3 is 13 residues long. As DNA, the CDR3 is TGCAGTGCTAGACCCCCGCTCTACAATGAGCAGTTCTTC. Residues: CSARPPLYNEQFF.

V usage is TRBV11-2 and J usage is TRBJ2-3; tentative D call: TRBD2 (6 bases). V lost 7 bases and J 0 bases, leaving 14 bases between the germline ends. Germline assignment: CDR1 SGHAT and CDR2 FQNNGV. The CDR3 consists of 15 residues. This chain's CDR3 is CASNPSGASTDTQYF. In nucleotides, the CDR3 is TGTGCCAGCAACCCCTCGGGAGCTAGCACAGATACGCAGTATTTT.

This chain connects TRBV20-1 to TRBJ2-1; TRBD2 agrees at 10 bases. The CDR3 contains 13 residues. V trimming: 1 base; J trimming: 6 bases; junction bases outside the gene matches: 0. Looked up from germline, CDR1 is DFQATT and CDR2 is SNEGSKA (reference sequence). The CDR3 DNA reads TGCAGTGCTAGAGGGACTAGCGGCAATGAGCAGTTCTTC. Its protein product is CSARGTSGNEQFF.

About this clonotype: The final CDR3 position lacks the conserved phenylalanine or tryptophan, pointing to a likely read error. J is TRBJ1-2 and V is TRBV3-1; TRBD1 might be the D (5 bases). V gave up 5 bases and J gave up 4 bases, with 8 bases separating them. The germline V gene encodes CDR1 LGHDT and CDR2 YNNKEL (reference sequence). The CDR3 is 12 amino acids. The CDR3 protein is CASSKGLYGYTS. Written as DNA, the CDR3 is TGTGCCAGCAGCAAGGGACTCTATGGCTACACCTCC.

This clonotype has just one count. The rearrangement joins TRBV11-3 to TRBJ2-1; TRBD2 is a possible D gene (5 bases). Trimming cost V 5 bases and J 5 bases, with 13 bases left between them. The CDR3 is made up of 14 amino acids. Germline assignment: CDR1 SGHNT and CDR2 YENEEA. Here the CDR3 DNA reads TGTGCCAGCAGCCCCCCGGGGTTAAACAATGAGCAGTTCTTC. Translated: CASSPPGLNNEQFF.

The J gene is TRBJ1-1, the V gene TRBV27, with D hard to call. This CDR3 spans 11 amino acids. Germline V gene sequence: CDR1 MNHEY, CDR2 SMNVEV (reference sequence). V lost 7 bases and J 4 bases, leaving 7 bases between the germline ends. The DNA for the CDR3 is TGTGCCAGCATCTGGGGCACTGAAGCTTTCTTT. It encodes CASIWGTEAFF.

In its sample, this clonotype was seen once. The rearrangement uses TRBV9 and TRBJ1-1; D uncertain. The CDR3 loop spans 14 amino acids. Germline loops: CDR1 SGDLS, CDR2 YYNGEE. With 4 bases removed from V and 7 bases from J, the gap between germline ends came to 17 bases. The CDR3 DNA reads TGTGCCAGCAGCCAAGAGGCGGGGATCGATGAAGCTTTCTTT. This encodes CASSQEAGIDEAFF.

The DNA for the CDR3 is TGTGCCACCAGCGAGTCCGGGACGGAAAGCTACGAGCAGTACTTC. Translated: CATSESGTESYEQYF. This rearrangement joins TRBV15 to TRBJ2-7; D tentatively reads TRBD1 or TRBD2 (5 bases each). In germline, CDR1 is LNHNV, CDR2 YYDKDF (reference sequence). Deletions cut 5 bases from V and 3 bases from J, with 17 bases between. This CDR3 contains 15 residues. The full variable domain, rest sourced from reference TRBV15 and TRBJ2-7, is DAMVIQNPRYQVTQFGKPVTLSCSQTLNHNVMYWYQQKSSQAPKLLFHYYDKDFNNEADTPDNFQSRRPNTSFCFLDIRSPGLGDTAMYLCATSESGTESYEQYFGPGTRLTVT.

This rearrangement joins TRBV20-1 to TRBJ2-3, with a weak D call TRBD1 (5 bases). This CDR3 comprises 14 residues. CDR1 is DFQATT, CDR2 SNEGSKA, per germline (reference sequence). Trimming cost V 2 bases and J 5 bases, with 14 bases left between them. The CDR3 sequence: CSARRQTSGDTQYF. DNA of the CDR3: TGCAGTGCTAGACGACAGACTTCGGGAGATACGCAGTATTTT.

J is TRBJ2-7 and V is TRBV19; D possibly corresponds to TRBD1 (5 bases). This CDR3 has 13 residues. Germline V lookup: CDR1 LNHDA, CDR2 SQIVND (reference sequence). Trimming removed 5 bases at V and 3 bases at J, with 11 bases between. The CDR3 sequence: CASSHRQSYEQYF. DNA for the CDR3: TGTGCCAGTAGTCATCGACAGAGCTACGAGCAGTACTTC.

The V call is TRBV9, the J call TRBJ2-7, with 7 bases identical to TRBD1. Germline V gives CDR1 SGDLS, CDR2 YYNGEE. The CDR3 sequence is 14 residues long. V was pared by 4 bases and J by 1 base, with 5 bases of the junction left unmatched. CDR3 in amino acids: CASSSGGMSYEQYF. CDR3 in DNA: TGTGCCAGCAGCTCAGGGGGTATGTCCTACGAGCAGTACTTC.

The V and J genes are TRBV2 and TRBJ2-7, with 9 bases lining up with TRBD2. After removal of 2 bases from V and 2 bases from J, the junction contained 7 bases not matched to a gene. There are 16 residues in the CDR3. Germline V gene sequence: CDR1 SNHLY, CDR2 FYNNEI. DNA for the CDR3: TGTGCCAGCAGTGAACCGCGGGGGGGGACGGCCTACGAGCAGTACTTC. The encoded protein is CASSEPRGGTAYEQYF.

This chain links TRBV7-2 with TRBJ2-2; D possibly corresponds to TRBD1 (5 bases). V shed 3 bases and J shed 7 bases, with 21 bases lying between them. Germline lookup yields CDR1 SGHTA and CDR2 FQGNSA. The CDR3 is 17 residues long. This CDR3 is CASSLDLGLVLVGELFF. The CDR3 nucleotides read TGTGCCAGCAGCTTGGACCTGGGGCTAGTGTTAGTCGGGGAGCTGTTTTTT. The whole variable domain, remainder taken from reference TRBV7-2 and TRBJ2-2, is GAGVSQSPSNKVTEKGKDVELRCDPISGHTALYWYRQSLGQGLEFLIYFQGNSAPDKSGLPSDRFSAERTGGSVSTLTIQRTQQEDSAVYLCASSLDLGLVLVGELFFGEGSRLTVL.

This clonotype was seen once. The chain links TRBV28 to TRBJ2-7; TRBD1 aligns across 7 bases. The germline gives CDR1 MDHEN, CDR2 SYDVKM. CDR3 length equals 15 residues. V lost 3 bases to trimming and J lost 2 bases; unmatched junction nucleotides: 7. The CDR3 bases are TGTGCCAGCAGTTTCCACAGGGGTTCGGCCTACGAGCAGTACTTC. Translated, it gives CASSFHRGSAYEQYF.

V is TRBV4-2 and J is TRBJ2-1, with a weak D call TRBD2 (5 bases). Trimming removed 0 bases from V and 3 bases from J, with 9 bases in between. Germline V gene lookup returns CDR1 LGHNA and CDR2 YNFKEQ. CDR3 length: 15 amino acids. CDR3 sequence reads: CASSQDWRVYNEQFF. For the CDR3, the DNA is TGTGCCAGCAGCCAAGATTGGCGGGTCTACAATGAGCAGTTCTTC.

V usage is TRBV29-1 and J usage is TRBJ2-7; D may be TRBD2 (6 bases). The CDR3 sequence is 14 residues long. Germline CDR1 SQVTM, CDR2 ANQGSEA. Trimming stripped 4 bases from V and 3 bases from J, with 16 bases between. Here the CDR3 reads CSVGSPVGGYEQYF. In DNA, the CDR3 is TGCAGCGTTGGATCCCCCGTGGGGGGCTACGAGCAGTACTTC.

This sequence joins TRBV30 and TRBJ2-3, with 9 bases identical to TRBD2. The CDR3 is 14 residues long. Trimming took 5 bases from V and 0 from J; bases not matched to a gene: 3. Germline CDR1 is GTSNPN and CDR2 is SVGIG (reference sequence). CDR3 region: CAWSTSGSTDTQYF. CDR3 DNA sequence: TGTGCCTGGTCGACTAGCGGAAGCACAGATACGCAGTATTTT.